This TCR beta chain is from a study of OX40 agonist ivuxolimab in advanced cancers. Study background: The group had a mean age of about 64 years, ranged from about 20 to 80, and was just under 85% male.

Generated by immunoSEQ multiplex PCR, the TCRdb table keeps only in-frame clones and is missing some. The sample lists about 70,000 clones, 85% to 90% occurring once. With 5 bases clipped from V and 4 bases from J, the junction kept 5 bases outside the gene matches. The CDR3 has 14 amino acids. Germline V gene sequence: CDR1 MNHEY, CDR2 SVGAGI. This sample comprised CD4+ or CD8+ T cells sorted from blood, obtained in a trial of the OX40 agonist ivuxolimab. The V and J genes are TRBV6-5 and TRBJ2-7; TRBD1 agrees at 10 bases. This TCR was recovered from an adult with an advanced solid tumor such as melanoma, head and neck, liver or kidney cancer. The chain's CDR3 is CASSQPGQGYEQYF. In nucleotides, the CDR3 is TGTGCCAGCAGTCAGCCGGGACAGGGGTACGAGCAGTACTTC.